This T cell receptor beta chain was recovered during a study of blood T cell repertoires in COVID-19. In the study overall: Material from acute and convalescent COVID-19 was sourced from the United States, Italy and Spain. PBMCs, B-cell-depleted T cells, or T cells were the source of the cDNA or gDNA that made up the material.

As handled by the study authors: It was from reference gene primer amplification that nucleated cell counts were estimated. Profiling relied on immunoSEQ multiplex PCR, and the TCRdb table lists in-frame clones only, not all of them. The V and J calls and clone size are taken from that table; D and trimming were inferred from the DNA. The repertoire holds under 150,000 clones, with approximately 82% as singletons. This CDR3 spans 17 amino acids. J was trimmed by 3 bases and V by 0 bases; bases with no gene match: 5. The germline gives CDR1 SGHNT, CDR2 YYREEE (reference sequence). Material for sequencing was peripheral blood. The clonotype was recovered from a man aged 25-45 years with acute or convalescent COVID-19. The chain links TRBV5-4 to TRBJ2-2, with 10 bases identical to TRBD2. The CDR3 sequence is CASSLDVAGGDTGELFF. As DNA, the CDR3 is TGTGCCAGCAGCTTGGACGTAGCGGGAGGCGACACCGGGGAGCTGTTTTTT.